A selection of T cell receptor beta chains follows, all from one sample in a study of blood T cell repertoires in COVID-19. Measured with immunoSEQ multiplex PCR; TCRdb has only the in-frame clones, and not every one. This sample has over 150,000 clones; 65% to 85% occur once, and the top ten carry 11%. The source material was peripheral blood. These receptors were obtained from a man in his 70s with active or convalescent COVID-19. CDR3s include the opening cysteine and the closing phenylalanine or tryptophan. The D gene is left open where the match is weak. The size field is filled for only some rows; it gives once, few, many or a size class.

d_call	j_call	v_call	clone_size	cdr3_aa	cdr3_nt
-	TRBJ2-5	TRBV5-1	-	CASRAAQETQYF	TGCGCCAGCAGGGCAGCGCAAGAGACCCAGTACTTC
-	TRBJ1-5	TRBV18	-	CASSPPGSQPQHF	TGTGCCAGTTCACCCCCAGGGTCTCAGCCCCAGCATTTT
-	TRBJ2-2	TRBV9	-	CASSAQPQGFTGELFF	TGTGCCAGCAGCGCCCAACCCCAGGGTTTCACCGGGGAGCTGTTTTTT
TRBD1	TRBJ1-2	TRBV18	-	CATQGTASYGYTF	TGTGCCACCCAAGGGACAGCTTCCTATGGCTACACCTTC
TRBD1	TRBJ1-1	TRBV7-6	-	CASSLAGVGGQTEAFF	TGTGCCAGCAGCTTAGCGGGGGTAGGGGGCCAAACTGAAGCTTTCTTT
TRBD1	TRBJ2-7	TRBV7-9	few	CASSFLGTGGYEQYF	TGTGCCAGCAGCTTTCTCGGGACAGGGGGCTACGAGCAGTACTTC
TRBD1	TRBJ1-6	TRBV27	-	CASSGTGTAYNSPLHF	TGTGCCAGCAGTGGGACCGGGACAGCTTATAATTCACCCCTCCACTTT
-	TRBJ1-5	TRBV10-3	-	CAISLGGGQPQHF	TGTGCCATCAGCCTCGGAGGAGGTCAGCCCCAGCATTTT
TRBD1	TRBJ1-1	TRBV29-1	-	CSVGTGRAEAFF	TGCAGCGTTGGGACAGGGAGGGCTGAAGCTTTCTTT
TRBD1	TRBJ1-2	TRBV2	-	CASTVGQGAGYTF	TGTGCCAGCACTGTGGGACAGGGGGCCGGCTACACCTTC
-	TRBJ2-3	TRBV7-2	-	CASSLALGGRGTDTQYF	TGTGCCAGCAGCTTAGCCCTGGGAGGCCGTGGGACAGATACGCAGTATTTT
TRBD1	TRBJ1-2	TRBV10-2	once	CASSAQGRGYTF	TGCGCCAGCTCGGCACAGGGGAGAGGCTACACCTTC
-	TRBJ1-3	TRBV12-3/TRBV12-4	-	CASSLAQGGTIYF	TGTGCCAGCAGTTTAGCGCAGGGAGGCACCATATATTTT
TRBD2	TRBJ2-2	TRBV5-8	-	CASKSGLAAITGELFF	TGTGCCAGCAAATCGGGACTAGCGGCTATCACCGGGGAGCTGTTTTTT
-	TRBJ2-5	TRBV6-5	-	CASRARGSETQYF	TGTGCCAGCAGGGCACGGGGGTCGGAGACCCAGTACTTC
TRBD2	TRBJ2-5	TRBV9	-	CASSHSLAEETQYF	TGTGCCAGCAGCCACTCTCTAGCGGAAGAGACCCAGTACTTC
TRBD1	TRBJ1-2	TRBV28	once	CASSPPGQGAGYTF	TGTGCCAGCAGTCCGCCGGGGCAGGGGGCTGGCTACACCTTC
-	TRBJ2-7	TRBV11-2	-	CASTPERGSSYEQYF	TGTGCCAGCACCCCCGAGCGCGGCAGCTCCTACGAGCAGTACTTC